The clone carrying this TCR beta chain has a handful of counts. Authors' processing steps: By means of reference gene primer amplification, nucleated cell counts were estimated. Repertoires were generated with immunoSEQ multiplex PCR, while TCRdb's copy carries only in-frame clones and drops some. That table gives V, J and clone size, and the DNA gave D and trimming. The sample lists about 250,000 clones; about four fifths were seen once. This specimen belongs to a study of blood T cell repertoires in COVID-19. Whole-study context: Italy, Spain and the United States were the sources of the convalescent and acute COVID-19 samples. T cells, B-cell-depleted T cells, or PBMCs provided the cDNA or gDNA that served as material.

This CDR3 is 15 amino acids long. CDR1 MGHRA and CDR2 YSYEKL come from the germline V gene. V was cut by 4 bases and J by 2 bases, with 12 bases left in between. Sequencing was performed on peripheral blood. The genes are TRBV4-1 and TRBJ1-5; D gene uncertain. This TCR came from an elderly man with acute or convalescent COVID-19. The CDR3 loop reads CASSPGVWGNQPQHF. As DNA, the CDR3 is TGCGCCAGCAGCCCGGGAGTTTGGGGCAATCAGCCCCAGCATTTT.